These 23 T cell receptor beta chains came from one sample sequenced in a study of blood T cell repertoires in COVID-19. TCRdb's copy holds only in-frame clones and misses some; the assay was immunoSEQ multiplex PCR. The data hold over 55,000 clones, with around 83% observed a single time. Input material: peripheral blood. The origin of the receptors is a man aged 50 or older with COVID-19, enrolled during active disease.

The chain carries TRBV5-1 and TRBJ2-5; TRBD1 matches 7 bases. Germline V gives CDR1 SGHRS, CDR2 YFSETQ. This CDR3 spans 12 amino acids. V was pared by 7 bases and J by 3 bases, with 3 bases of the junction left unmatched. CDR3 nucleotide sequence: TGCGCCAGCCGGGACAGTAAAGAGACCCAGTACTTC. It codes for CASRDSKETQYF.

CDR3 DNA sequence: TGTGCTAGTGGTGCCGCTAGCGCCACAGATACGCAGTATTTT. Its protein is CASGAASATDTQYF. The rearrangement joins TRBV12-5 to TRBJ2-3, with D possibly being TRBD2 (6 bases). In germline, CDR1 is LGHNT, CDR2 FRNRAP. Trimming took 5 bases from V and 2 from J, leaving 11 bases between them. The length of the CDR3 is 14 residues.

This chain joins TRBV2 and TRBJ2-1; 8 bases are a match to TRBD2. Germline CDR1 and CDR2: SNHLY and FYNNEI. Unmatched junction bases numbered 13, after V lost 6 bases and J lost 9 bases. The CDR3 is 15 amino acids. CDR3 nucleotides: TGTGCCAGCAGATTCGGACTAGCCCGAGCGGGTGAGCAGTTCTTC. It encodes CASRFGLARAGEQFF.

In its sample, this clone was seen a few times. The rearrangement uses TRBV7-9 and TRBJ2-5, with a tentative D call TRBD1 (5 bases). The V end was cut by 5 bases, the J end by 1 base, with 14 bases between. The CDR3 is 15 amino acids. CDR1 and CDR2 from the germline V gene are SEHNR and FQNEAQ (reference sequence). CDR3 in DNA: TGTGCCAGCAGCCTGCAGACTGGGGCCCAAGAGACCCAGTACTTC. This translates into CASSLQTGAQETQYF.

The V gene is TRBV6-5, the J gene TRBJ2-7; 7 nucleotides agree with TRBD1. Germline-derived CDR1 and CDR2 are MNHEY and SVGAGI. This CDR3 has 16 residues. V lost 4 bases, J lost 5 bases, and 14 bases stayed unmatched. In nucleotides, the CDR3 is TGTGCCAGCAGTTCCGCCTACCTAGGGGGCTTGGACGAGCAGTACTTC. This encodes CASSSAYLGGLDEQYF.

The DNA of the CDR3 is TGTGCCCCTACCTTAGAGGGTGATCTCTCTGGGGCCAACGTCCTGACTTTC. Its protein product is CAPTLEGDLSGANVLTF. The chain joins TRBV25-1 to TRBJ2-6; perhaps TRBD2 as D (5 bases). Deletions cut 11 bases from V and 0 bases from J, with 20 bases between. The CDR3 has 17 amino acids. CDR1 and CDR2 (germline): MGHDK, SYGVNS.

The rearrangement uses TRBV2 and TRBJ2-1; D might be TRBD2 (5 bases). CDR1 is SNHLY, CDR2 FYNNEI, per germline. V shed 7 bases and J shed 10 bases, with 14 bases lying between them. CDR3 size: 12 residues. The CDR3 protein is CASNQGRGEQFF. The CDR3 DNA is TGTGCCAGCAATCAAGGCCGGGGAGAGCAGTTCTTC.

This sequence joins TRBV6-5 and TRBJ2-3, with D uncertain. The V end was cut by 0 bases, the J end by 1 base, with 8 bases between. In germline, CDR1 is MNHEY, CDR2 SVGAGI. The CDR3 runs to 15 residues. Here the CDR3 reads CASSYSRFGTDTQYF. The CDR3 DNA reads as TGTGCCAGCAGTTACTCCCGGTTTGGCACAGATACGCAGTATTTT.

The gene calls are TRBV6-2 or TRBV6-3 and TRBJ1-1; 7 nucleotides align to TRBD1. The V segment lost 2 bases and the J segment 0 bases; nucleotides outside the gene matches: 3. Germline values: CDR1 MNHEY, CDR2 SVGEGT. The CDR3 is 15 residues long. Here the CDR3 DNA reads TGTGCCAGCAGTTACAGAGGGACAGTGAACACTGAAGCTTTCTTT. It encodes CASSYRGTVNTEAFF.

The V and J genes are TRBV6-5 and TRBJ2-7; 7 bases are a match to TRBD1. V lost 9 bases and J lost 0; bases outside the gene matches: 8. Germline-derived CDR1 and CDR2 are MNHEY and SVGAGI. CDR3 length: 14 residues. This CDR3 reads CASGTASGSYEQYF. CDR3 coding DNA: TGTGCCAGTGGGACAGCCTCTGGCTCCTACGAGCAGTACTTC.

V and J are TRBV6-1 and TRBJ1-1; D is unresolved. The CDR3 totals 14 residues. V dropped 3 bases and J dropped 0 bases, with 8 bases sitting between them. Germline values: CDR1 MNHNS, CDR2 SASEGT. CDR3 coding DNA: TGTGCCAGCAGTGAGTCAGACATGAACACTGAAGCTTTCTTT. Protein: CASSESDMNTEAFF.

The V and J genes are TRBV30 and TRBJ1-6; 7 nucleotides line up with TRBD1. This CDR3 region has 13 residues. Germline assignment: CDR1 GTSNPN and CDR2 SVGIG (reference sequence). The J segment lost 5 bases and the V segment lost 5 bases, leaving 3 bases of the junction unmatched. CDR3 nucleotides: TGTGCCTGGGACAGGGCTAATAATTCACCCCTCCACTTT. This gives the protein CAWDRANNSPLHF.

This chain joins TRBV20-1 and TRBJ2-7, with D possibly being TRBD2 (5 bases). Germline CDR1 is DFQATT and CDR2 is SNEGSKA (reference sequence). V lost 6 bases to trimming and J lost 4 bases, with 10 bases between them. The CDR3 covers 11 residues. CDR3 nucleotide sequence: TGCAGTGCCAGACGGGAATACGAGCAGTACTTC. Its protein is CSARREYEQYF.

The sample holds a few counts of this clone. V usage is TRBV28 and J usage is TRBJ1-5; D may be TRBD1 (6 bases). From germline, CDR1 is MDHEN and CDR2 SYDVKM. This CDR3 contains 15 residues. Between the trimmed V and J ends, which lost 1 base and 4 bases, there was a span of 11 bases. CDR3 sequence reads: CASSLSGDGNQPQHF. The CDR3 nucleotides read TGTGCCAGCAGTTTATCAGGGGACGGTAATCAGCCCCAGCATTTT. The variable domain in full, with the rest retrieved from reference TRBV28 and TRBJ1-5, is DVKVTQSSRYLVKRTGEKVFLECVQDMDHENMFWYRQDPGLGLRLIYFSYDVKMKEKGDIPEGYSVSREKKERFSLILESASTNQTSMYLCASSLSGDGNQPQHFGDGTRLSIL.

The chain employs TRBV19 and TRBJ1-5; D gene ambiguous. Germline loops: CDR1 LNHDA, CDR2 SQIVND (reference sequence). Trimming took 1 base from V and 0 from J, leaving 4 bases between them. This CDR3 is built from 14 residues. CDR3 loop: CASSIGVSNQPQHF. CDR3 nucleotides: TGTGCCAGTAGTATAGGAGTTAGCAATCAGCCCCAGCATTTT.

The V gene is TRBV19, the J gene TRBJ2-1; D might be TRBD1 (5 bases). Germline V gene lookup returns CDR1 LNHDA and CDR2 SQIVND (reference sequence). The CDR3 covers 13 residues. Between the trimmed V and J ends, which lost 6 bases and 2 bases, there was a span of 8 bases. The CDR3 bases are TGTGCCAGTAGGCAGGGCGCCTACAATGAGCAGTTCTTC. Encoded protein: CASRQGAYNEQFF.

The rearrangement links TRBV5-4 to TRBJ1-1; 9 positions match TRBD1. V trimming: 4 bases; J trimming: 0 bases; junction bases outside the gene matches: 4. In germline, CDR1 is SGHNT, CDR2 YYREEE (reference sequence). CDR3 size: 15 residues. CDR3 nucleotides: TGTGCCAGCAGCGGGGGACAGGGAATGAACACTGAAGCTTTCTTT. Its translation: CASSGGQGMNTEAFF.

J is TRBJ2-7 and V is TRBV5-1, with 7 bases aligning to TRBD2. The CDR3 totals 17 residues. Per germline, CDR1 SGHRS and CDR2 YFSETQ. With V trimmed by 3 bases and J by 3 bases, 15 bases remained unmatched. The CDR3 DNA sequence: TGCGCCAGCAGCTCCGGTCGTACGGGAGGTCCTTTCTACGAGCAGTACTTC. This translates into CASSSGRTGGPFYEQYF.

The chain employs TRBV5-6 and TRBJ2-5; 8 bases agree with TRBD1. Germline loops: CDR1 SGHDT, CDR2 YYEEEE. Unmatched junction bases numbered 6, after V lost 2 bases and J lost 6 bases. The CDR3 contains 14 residues. The CDR3 is CASSFGQGQKTQYF. Here the CDR3 DNA reads TGTGCCAGCAGCTTTGGACAGGGCCAGAAGACCCAGTACTTC.

The J gene is TRBJ1-2, the V gene TRBV4-1; D call uncertain. V shed 0 bases and J shed 3 bases, with 11 bases lying between them. The CDR3 length is 15 residues. The germline V gene has CDR1 MGHRA and CDR2 YSYEKL. The CDR3 region is CASSQDPRSYYGYTF. The CDR3 DNA reads as TGCGCCAGCAGCCAAGACCCAAGGAGCTACTATGGCTACACCTTC.

The J gene is TRBJ2-2, the V gene TRBV5-8, with D unclear. CDR3 length: 13 amino acids. Per germline, CDR1 SGHTS and CDR2 YDEGEE. Trimming took 1 base from V and 5 from J, leaving 6 bases between them. CDR3 nucleotides: TGTGCCAGCAGCTTGATCAGGACCGGGGAGCTGTTTTTT. Translation: CASSLIRTGELFF.

The rearrangement uses TRBV30 and TRBJ2-2; D uncertain. Germline values: CDR1 GTSNPN, CDR2 SVGIG (reference sequence). Between the trimmed V and J ends, which lost 2 bases and 3 bases, there was a span of 4 bases. This CDR3 is built from 12 residues. For the CDR3, the DNA is TGTGCCTGGAGTCCTCACACCGGGGAGCTGTTTTTT. This encodes CAWSPHTGELFF.

V and J are TRBV5-1 and TRBJ2-3; tentatively, D is TRBD1 (6 bases). The CDR3 runs to 15 residues. Trimming pared 6 bases from V and 0 bases from J, leaving 14 bases between. Germline assignment: CDR1 SGHRS and CDR2 YFSETQ. The CDR3: CASNLNRDSTDTQYF. CDR3 sequence (DNA): TGCGCCAGCAACCTGAACAGGGACAGCACAGATACGCAGTATTTT. The whole variable domain, remainder taken from reference TRBV5-1 and TRBJ2-3, is KAGVTQTPRYLIKTRGQQVTLSCSPISGHRSVSWYQQTPGQGLQFLFEYFSETQRNKGNFPGRFSGRQFSNSRSEMNVSTLELGDSALYLCASNLNRDSTDTQYFGPGTRLTVL.